This TCR beta chain was identified in a study of shared clonotypes between healthy human individuals (dated by TCRdb to about 2020). Turning to the overall study: The cohort comprised a couple of women and a few men aged 18 to 49 years. To estimate repertoire size and how much clonotype sharing occurs between individuals, the study deeply sequenced the blood TCR repertoires of roughly 5 healthy adults. To increase sequencing depth and limit assay-specific biases, different laboratories used diverse techniques to prepare libraries and sequence TCR repertoires. Leukapheresis yielded between about 0.9 and 8.9 billion PBMCs per donor.

The CDR3 contains 15 residues, cysteine and phenylalanine counted. The CDR3 DNA has 45 bases and is translated from base 1. The CDR1 and CDR2 encoded by the germline V gene are MNHEY and SVGAGI. V is pared back by 9 bases and J by 2 bases, with 20 bases lying between the germline termini. Healthy HIV-negative adults with no recently reported acute infections or vaccinations were included as donors. Every donor was a Caucasian adult residing in Nashville, Tennessee, USA. For unsorted samples, tens of millions of PBMCs were counted, and genomic DNA was extracted using the QIAamp DNA Blood Mini kit. After blood collection by leukapheresis, PBMCs were isolated using Ficoll-Histopaque density gradient centrifugation and then cryopreserved in the vapor phase of liquid nitrogen. Using the deep immunoSEQ assay, TCR CDR3 regions were amplified from genomic DNA by multiplex PCR. Genomic DNA extracted from each cell subset was distributed evenly over all wells of several immunoSEQ 96-well plates, and each plate served as one replicate. For unsorted PBMC, roughly 0.3 ug genomic DNA, equal to tens of thousands of T cell genomes, was loaded into each replicate PCR. Ten immunoSEQ deep assay plates were used to sequence unsorted PBMC genomic DNA. Purified libraries were quantified with a Qubit 3.0 fluorometer, sized on a Bioanalyzer 2100, and re-quantified with the KAPA Library Quantification kit. Each immunoSEQ 96-well plate was sequenced on its own single-read 150-cycle Illumina NextSeq 550 flow cell. Turning to the authors' computational methods: Because the immunoSEQ output included only junctional sequences and no quality scores, the filtering could not be the same as the filtering used for full-length reads. To assign V/J genes and CDR3, sequences were annotated against IMGT germline references using PyIR, a Python wrapper for IgBLAST v1.9. Reads were removed for weak V/J assignments (E-value above 1e-6), missing CDR3, stop codons, out-of-frame junctions, or ambiguous translated residues. V3J clonotypes were defined by identical inferred V gene, J gene, and CDR3 amino acid sequence. To compute the percentage overlap between repertoires, the number of shared unique clonotypes was divided by the size of the smaller repertoire. Three approaches were used to assess repertoire richness: RTK rarefaction, the Chao1 estimator, and Recon v2.1 estimates of unobserved clonotypes. TCRdb carries this immuneACCESS record with in-frame sequences only. Its versions omit some clonotypes, under half of them owing to an unresolved V gene in the studies checked, with the rest unexplained. The V and J calls and the clone size are those of that table, but D and trimming were determined from the DNA. In all, the sample holds around 500,000 clones, and roughly 80% of those were seen once. Over 9.5% of the sample goes to the ten largest clones.

Results and caveats for the whole study, not just this receptor: The genetic and exposure-history diversity represented was limited by the small number of donors. Pairwise subsampling led to the expectation that sequencing depth would affect the degree of clonotype sharing among donors. Sampling was restricted to blood, and TCR repertoires in tissue are likely to differ from TCR repertoires in blood.

Details on this clone: Its specific antigen is unknown. This could be a read error, since a much larger clone is one nucleotide away. Distinct nucleotide sequences in the sample also encode this CDR3.

Sequenced material: PBMCs. This clonotype was obtained from a woman aged 40 to 55 in good health. Some clones in this sample may be carry-over from other donors' samples. Rearrangement joined TRBV6-5 to TRBJ2-7, with an unclear D gene assignment. The CDR3 reads as follows: CASSTTSVSTYEQYF. DNA sequence: TGTGCCAGTAGTACTACCAGCGTGTCAACCTACGAGCAGTACTTC.